These 20 T cell receptor beta chains were sequenced from one sample in a study of cytomegalovirus exposure and HLA in healthy donors. The PCR made use of 60 Vbeta and 13 Jbeta primers. Using immunoSEQ multiplex PCR, the repertoire was profiled, and TCRdb retains in-frame clones only, with some absent. The sample records roughly 150,000 clones, about 72% being singletons. Source material: PBMCs. Receptor source: a male donor in good health and CMV-seronegative.

CDR3 region: CASRTRGTRGSEQYF. The DNA for the CDR3 is TGTGCCAGCAGGACACGAGGCACCAGGGGCAGTGAGCAGTACTTC. The V gene is TRBV2, the J gene TRBJ2-7; D possibly corresponds to TRBD1 (6 bases). The length of the CDR3 is 15 residues. Germline V gene sequence: CDR1 SNHLY, CDR2 FYNNEI. V shed 6 bases and J shed 7 bases, with 22 bases lying between them.

A few counts support this clone. The rearrangement joins TRBV19 to TRBJ2-7; TRBD2 matches 9 bases. Germline V lookup: CDR1 LNHDA, CDR2 SQIVND (reference sequence). The CDR3 extends over 17 amino acids. The trim removed 4 bases at V and 1 base at J, leaving 11 bases unmatched. CDR3 sequence reads: CASSKGSGSEGSYEQYF. CDR3 DNA sequence: TGTGCCAGTAGTAAAGGTAGCGGGAGTGAGGGATCCTACGAGCAGTACTTC.

This rearrangement joins TRBV6-1 to TRBJ1-2; TRBD1 matches at 7 bases. J was trimmed by 1 base and V by 7 bases; bases with no gene match: 9. This CDR3 region has 15 residues. CDR1 MNHNS and CDR2 SASEGT come from the germline V gene. CDR3 DNA: TGTGCCAGCAACTCCGGGACAGTCGATAACTATGGCTACACCTTC. Its translation: CASNSGTVDNYGYTF.

This chain connects TRBV19 to TRBJ2-3, with 7 bases matching TRBD2. Germline V gene lookup returns CDR1 LNHDA and CDR2 SQIVND (reference sequence). The J segment lost 0 bases and the V segment lost 3 bases, leaving 6 bases of the junction unmatched. This CDR3 region has 16 residues. The CDR3 DNA sequence: TGTGCCAGTAGTATTGGGTCAGCGGGGAGCACAGATACGCAGTATTTT. It encodes CASSIGSAGSTDTQYF.

The rearrangement uses TRBV11-2 and TRBJ2-1; 11 bases fit TRBD2. The germline CDR1 and CDR2 sequences are SGHAT and FQNNGV. Losses at the gene ends were 1 base for V and 4 bases for J; bases not matched to a gene: 6. This CDR3 region has 17 residues. CDR3: CASSLVGVAGGYNEQFF. CDR3 in DNA: TGTGCCAGCAGCTTAGTGGGCGTAGCGGGAGGGTACAATGAGCAGTTCTTC.

This clone was detected once. The chain links TRBV28 to TRBJ1-5, with 9 bases identical to TRBD1. This CDR3 region has 17 residues. Germline V gene lookup returns CDR1 MDHEN and CDR2 SYDVKM. The ends lost 2 bases at V and 9 bases at J; junction bases unmatched: 14. The CDR3 DNA follows: TGTGCCAGCAGTTTACCTTCGGGACAGGGCCTTCAGCGGCCCCAGCATTTT. This encodes CASSLPSGQGLQRPQHF.

The rearrangement uses TRBV28 and TRBJ1-4; 8 nucleotides align to TRBD1. The CDR3 has 14 amino acids. J gave up 6 bases and V 4 bases, and 4 bases lay outside the gene matches. The germline V gene has CDR1 MDHEN and CDR2 SYDVKM. The DNA of the CDR3 is TGTGCCAGCAGTTCCAAGACAGGGGATGAAAAACTGTTTTTT. Encoded protein: CASSSKTGDEKLFF.

The CDR3 loop reads CASSSRRDRVRDEKLFF. As DNA, the CDR3 is TGTGCCAGCAGCTCACGAAGAGACAGGGTAAGGGACGAAAAACTGTTTTTT. The rearrangement joins TRBV5-6 to TRBJ1-4; TRBD1 matches 7 bases. This CDR3 is built from 17 residues. Germline loops: CDR1 SGHDT, CDR2 YYEEEE. Trimming cost V 3 bases and J 8 bases; bases outside gene matches: 16.

This clone was detected only a few times. The genes are TRBV28 and TRBJ2-4; 10 positions agree with TRBD2. The CDR3 is 15 amino acids. The germline V gene has CDR1 MDHEN and CDR2 SYDVKM. With 5 bases clipped from V and 9 bases from J, the junction kept 10 bases outside the gene matches. Here the CDR3 reads CASSISASGSTIQYF. The CDR3 DNA reads as TGTGCCAGCAGTATTTCGGCTAGCGGGAGCACCATTCAGTACTTC.

The chain is built from TRBV7-9 and TRBJ2-7, with D possibly matching TRBD2 (6 bases). The V and J ends lost 1 base and 5 bases respectively, with 18 bases between them. Germline lookup yields CDR1 SEHNR and CDR2 FQNEAQ (reference sequence). This CDR3 spans 16 amino acids. CDR3 residues: CASSLVPGLQGNEQYF. For the CDR3, the DNA is TGTGCCAGCAGCTTAGTTCCGGGACTCCAAGGGAACGAGCAGTACTTC. The full variable domain, completed using reference TRBV7-9 and TRBJ2-7, is DTGVSQNPRHKITKRGQNVTFRCDPISEHNRLYWYRQTLGQGPEFLTYFQNEAQLEKSRLLSDRFSAERPKGSFSTLEIQRTEQGDSAMYLCASSLVPGLQGNEQYFGPGTRLTVT.

V gene TRBV25-1 combines with J gene TRBJ1-2; no clear D gene. The CDR3 has 12 residues. Germline CDR1 and CDR2: MGHDK and SYGVNS. The V end was cut by 7 bases, the J end by 7 bases, with 13 bases between. The CDR3 is CASIKGRSGYTF. The DNA of the CDR3 is TGTGCCAGCATCAAAGGCAGGTCTGGCTACACCTTC.

This clone appeared a single time. The V call is TRBV5-4, the J call TRBJ2-2, with D unresolved. Trimming removed 0 bases at V and 1 base at J, with 7 bases between. Germline V gene lookup returns CDR1 SGHNT and CDR2 YYREEE (reference sequence). The CDR3 spans 15 residues. The CDR3 protein is CASSLAIQNTGELFF. CDR3 coding DNA: TGTGCCAGCAGCTTGGCCATCCAGAACACCGGGGAGCTGTTTTTT.

The chain combines TRBV28 with TRBJ1-1; perhaps TRBD1 as D (5 bases). V lost 8 bases and J 2 bases, leaving 12 bases between the germline ends. The CDR3 spans 13 residues. CDR1 and CDR2 from the germline V gene are MDHEN and SYDVKM. CDR3 coding DNA: TGTGCCAGCCGAGACAGTGCCAACACTGAAGCTTTCTTT. Translated, it gives CASRDSANTEAFF.

The chain is built from TRBV4-1 and TRBJ2-7; 9 bases align to TRBD1. Per germline, CDR1 MGHRA and CDR2 YSYEKL. Trimming removed 0 bases from V and 6 bases from J; junction bases left unmatched: 9. The CDR3 loop spans 16 amino acids. CDR3 nucleotide sequence: TGCGCCAGCAGCCAAGAAGGGAGGACAGGGGAGGCCGAGCAGTACTTC. This codes for CASSQEGRTGEAEQYF.

DNA for the CDR3: TGTGCCAGCAGCCCGGGACGGGGGGACACTGAAGCTTTCTTT. It codes for CASSPGRGDTEAFF. V usage is TRBV7-2 and J usage is TRBJ1-1; a possible D gene is TRBD1 (5 bases). The CDR3 contains 14 residues. From germline, CDR1 is SGHTA and CDR2 FQGNSA. V gave up 5 bases and J gave up 3 bases, with 13 bases separating them.

The J gene is TRBJ2-5, the V gene TRBV19; D possibly corresponds to TRBD1 (5 bases). CDR1 is LNHDA, CDR2 SQIVND, per germline (reference sequence). The CDR3 consists of 14 residues. The ends were cut back, 5 bases at V and 5 bases at J, with 15 bases in the middle. The CDR3 protein is CASSGARPWETQYF. The CDR3 DNA reads TGTGCCAGTAGTGGGGCCCGGCCGTGGGAGACCCAGTACTTC. Drawing the rest from reference TRBV19 and TRBJ2-5, the complete variable domain is DGGITQSPKYLFRKEGQNVTLSCEQNLNHDAMYWYRQDPGQGLRLIYYSQIVNDFQKGDIAEGYSVSREKKESFPLTVTSAQKNPTAFYLCASSGARPWETQYFGPGTRLLVL.

This clone was detected only a few times. This chain uses TRBV6-1 with TRBJ2-2; D not certain. Germline V lookup: CDR1 MNHNS, CDR2 SASEGT. This CDR3 has 14 residues. V lost 6 bases and J lost 4, with 12 bases in between. In nucleotides, the CDR3 is TGTGCCAGCAGGCTAAGTGTGCCCACCGGGGAGCTGTTTTTT. Translation: CASRLSVPTGELFF.

This clone came up once. The chain uses TRBV30 and TRBJ1-6, with TRBD1 identical over 7 bases. Looked up from germline, CDR1 is GTSNPN and CDR2 is SVGIG (reference sequence). V lost 2 bases and J lost 6; bases outside the gene matches: 10. The CDR3 length is 16 residues. The CDR3 region is CAWSTLGTEFNSPLHF. CDR3 coding DNA: TGTGCCTGGAGTACGCTAGGGACAGAGTTTAATTCACCCCTCCACTTT.

This sequence joins TRBV7-2 and TRBJ2-3; 12 bases map to TRBD2. The CDR3 runs to 16 residues. Germline assignment: CDR1 SGHTA and CDR2 FQGNSA. The V and J ends lost 5 bases and 4 bases, in that order; junction bases with no gene match: 7. The CDR3 region is CASSVMTSGGADTQYF. The CDR3, as DNA: TGTGCCAGCAGCGTTATGACTAGCGGGGGTGCAGATACGCAGTATTTT.

The rearrangement joins TRBV30 to TRBJ1-5, with 7 bases aligning to TRBD1. CDR1 is GTSNPN and CDR2 is SVGIG in the germline V gene (reference sequence). The CDR3 loop spans 15 amino acids. With 5 bases clipped from V and 3 bases from J, the junction kept 10 bases outside the gene matches. The CDR3 region is CAWSSLGGDNQPQHF. CDR3 coding DNA: TGTGCCTGGTCTTCCTTAGGGGGCGACAATCAGCCCCAGCATTTT.